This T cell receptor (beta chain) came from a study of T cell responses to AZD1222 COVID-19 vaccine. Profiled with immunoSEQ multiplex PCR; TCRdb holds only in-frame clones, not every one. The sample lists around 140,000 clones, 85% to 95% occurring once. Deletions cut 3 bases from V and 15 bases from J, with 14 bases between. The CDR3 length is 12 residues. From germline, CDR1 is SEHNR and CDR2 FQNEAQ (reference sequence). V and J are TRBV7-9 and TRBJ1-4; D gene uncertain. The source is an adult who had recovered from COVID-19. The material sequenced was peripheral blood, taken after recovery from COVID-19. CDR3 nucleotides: TGTGCCAGCAGCTTTTCGGACGGCCCAGTGTTTTTT. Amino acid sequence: CASSFSDGPVFF.